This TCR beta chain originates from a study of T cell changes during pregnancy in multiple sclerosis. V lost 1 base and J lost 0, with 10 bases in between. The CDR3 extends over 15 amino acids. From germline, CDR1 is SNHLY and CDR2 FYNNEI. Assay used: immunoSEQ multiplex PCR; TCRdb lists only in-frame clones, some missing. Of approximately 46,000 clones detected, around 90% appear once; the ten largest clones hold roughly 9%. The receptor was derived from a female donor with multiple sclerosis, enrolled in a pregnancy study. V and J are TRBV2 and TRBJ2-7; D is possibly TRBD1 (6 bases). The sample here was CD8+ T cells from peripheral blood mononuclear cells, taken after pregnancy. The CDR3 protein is CASSEGRGPSYEQYF. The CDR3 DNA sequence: TGTGCCAGCAGTGAAGGCAGGGGCCCCTCCTACGAGCAGTACTTC.